This is a list of T cell receptor beta chains from one sample in a study of cytomegalovirus exposure and HLA in healthy donors. The table came from immunoSEQ multiplex PCR; TCRdb's copy has only in-frame clones and leaves some out. The repertoire holds 200,000 to 250,000 clones, with 70% to 85% as singletons. The sequenced sample consisted of PBMCs. The receptor source for this set is a male donor in good health and CMV-seronegative. The CDR3 runs from the conserved cysteine through the conserved F or W. Each record gives: CDR3 length, V gene, J gene, D gene, clone size, CDR3 DNA, CDR3 protein. A D gene is named only where the DNA matches it firmly. The size entry is marked missing in some rows and otherwise reads once, few, many or a size class.

len: 14; v_gene: TRBV28; j_gene: TRBJ2-6; d_gene: -; abundance: -; CDR3nt: TGTGCCACTTTAAGAGCACCTGGGGCCAACGTCCTGACTTTC; CDR3aa: CATLRAPGANVLTF
len: 14; v_gene: TRBV6-1; j_gene: TRBJ2-7; d_gene: -; abundance: -; CDR3nt: TGTGCCAGCAGTGTTAGTTACGCCCTCTACGAGCAGTACTTC; CDR3aa: CASSVSYALYEQYF
len: 15; v_gene: TRBV19; j_gene: TRBJ2-7; d_gene: -; abundance: -; CDR3nt: TGTGCCAGTAGTGGAGGGGCAGGAGCTTACTACGAGCAGTACTTC; CDR3aa: CASSGGAGAYYEQYF
len: 14; v_gene: TRBV9; j_gene: TRBJ2-7; d_gene: TRBD2; abundance: -; CDR3nt: TGTGCCAGCAGCGTTGGGGGCGGGGGGTACGAGCAGTACTTC; CDR3aa: CASSVGGGGYEQYF
len: 15; v_gene: TRBV7-9; j_gene: TRBJ2-7; d_gene: TRBD2; abundance: -; CDR3nt: TGTGCCAGCCTAGGGGAGGGAACCAGCTCCTACGAGCAGTACTTC; CDR3aa: CASLGEGTSSYEQYF
len: 14; v_gene: TRBV2; j_gene: TRBJ1-4; d_gene: TRBD1; abundance: -; CDR3nt: TGTGCCAGCAATAGGGGACAGCCGGCCGAAAAACTGTTTTTT; CDR3aa: CASNRGQPAEKLFF
len: 13; v_gene: TRBV6-5; j_gene: TRBJ2-5; d_gene: -; abundance: -; CDR3nt: TGTGCCAGCAGTTTGGACAGACAAGAGACCCAGTACTTC; CDR3aa: CASSLDRQETQYF
len: 15; v_gene: TRBV5-5; j_gene: TRBJ2-1; d_gene: TRBD2; abundance: -; CDR3nt: TGTGCCAGCAGCTTGGGCGGGAGTAGGGACAATGAGCAGTTCTTC; CDR3aa: CASSLGGSRDNEQFF
len: 13; v_gene: TRBV11-2; j_gene: TRBJ1-3; d_gene: -; abundance: -; CDR3nt: TGTGCCAGCAGCTCGGACAACGGAAACACCATATATTTT; CDR3aa: CASSSDNGNTIYF
len: 14; v_gene: TRBV27; j_gene: TRBJ1-2; d_gene: -; abundance: -; CDR3nt: TGTGCCAGCAGTTTACGGCCCGACACATATGGCTACACCTTC; CDR3aa: CASSLRPDTYGYTF
len: 15; v_gene: TRBV7-3; j_gene: TRBJ2-5; d_gene: TRBD2; abundance: -; CDR3nt: TGTGCCAGCAGCCCAAGTCTAGCGGGACGCGAGACCCAGTACTTC; CDR3aa: CASSPSLAGRETQYF
len: 17; v_gene: TRBV14; j_gene: TRBJ2-5; d_gene: TRBD1; abundance: -; CDR3nt: TGTGCCAGCAGCCAAATAGGGACAGGGCGTTATCTGGAGACCCAGTACTTC; CDR3aa: CASSQIGTGRYLETQYF
len: 16; v_gene: TRBV27; j_gene: TRBJ1-5; d_gene: TRBD1; abundance: -; CDR3nt: TGTGCCAGCAGTTTACAGGGACAGGGAAGCAATCAGCCCCAGCATTTT; CDR3aa: CASSLQGQGSNQPQHF
len: 15; v_gene: TRBV15; j_gene: TRBJ2-2; d_gene: TRBD2; abundance: -; CDR3nt: TGTGCCACCAGATATAGCGGGAGCGGGACCGGGGAGCTGTTTTTT; CDR3aa: CATRYSGSGTGELFF
len: 18; v_gene: TRBV4-1; j_gene: TRBJ2-3; d_gene: TRBD2; abundance: -; CDR3nt: TGCGCCAGCAGCCAAGAGGGGGGACTAGCTGTTAGCACAGATACGCAGTATTTT; CDR3aa: CASSQEGGLAVSTDTQYF
len: 15; v_gene: TRBV5-3; j_gene: TRBJ1-3; d_gene: TRBD1; abundance: -; CDR3nt: TGTGCCAGAAGCTCCGGGACAGGAACTGGAAACACCATATATTTT; CDR3aa: CARSSGTGTGNTIYF
len: 16; v_gene: TRBV30; j_gene: TRBJ2-7; d_gene: TRBD2; abundance: few; CDR3nt: TGTGCCTGGAGTGTACGGACTAGCGGGAGGCTACACGAGCAGTACTTC; CDR3aa: CAWSVRTSGRLHEQYF
len: 15; v_gene: TRBV2; j_gene: TRBJ2-3; d_gene: TRBD2; abundance: few; CDR3nt: TGTGCCAGCAGTTACTTAGCGGGAGCCACAGATACGCAGTATTTT; CDR3aa: CASSYLAGATDTQYF
len: 15; v_gene: TRBV6-5; j_gene: TRBJ2-7; d_gene: TRBD1; abundance: -; CDR3nt: TGTGCCAGCAGTCCCCCTGACAGGGGATCCTACGAGCAGTACTTC; CDR3aa: CASSPPDRGSYEQYF
len: 14; v_gene: TRBV6-5; j_gene: TRBJ2-7; d_gene: TRBD1; abundance: few; CDR3nt: TGTGCCAGCACCCATCGACAGGGCGCCTACGAGCAGTACTTC; CDR3aa: CASTHRQGAYEQYF
len: 16; v_gene: TRBV28; j_gene: TRBJ2-2; d_gene: TRBD2; abundance: -; CDR3nt: TGTGCCAGCAGTTTAGGAGTAGCGGGGCACACCGGGGAGCTGTTTTTT; CDR3aa: CASSLGVAGHTGELFF
len: 14; v_gene: TRBV5-1; j_gene: TRBJ1-2; d_gene: -; abundance: -; CDR3nt: TGCGCCAGCAGACCGCAGGGAAGTAACTATGGCTACACCTTC; CDR3aa: CASRPQGSNYGYTF
len: 14; v_gene: TRBV19; j_gene: TRBJ2-2; d_gene: -; abundance: -; CDR3nt: TGTGCCAGTACGGACAGAGAGAACACCGGGGAGCTGTTTTTT; CDR3aa: CASTDRENTGELFF
len: 15; v_gene: TRBV4-1; j_gene: TRBJ2-7; d_gene: -; abundance: few; CDR3nt: TGCGCCAGCAGCGTCCTCAGGGGTGTAGTAGTCGAGCAGTACTTC; CDR3aa: CASSVLRGVVVEQYF
len: 15; v_gene: TRBV10-2; j_gene: TRBJ2-7; d_gene: -; abundance: -; CDR3nt: TGCGCCAGCAGCGAAGTCATAGGGGGGGGTTACGAGCAGTACTTC; CDR3aa: CASSEVIGGGYEQYF
len: 16; v_gene: TRBV5-6; j_gene: TRBJ2-2; d_gene: TRBD2; abundance: -; CDR3nt: TGTGCCAGCAGGGGGGTAGCGGGTCGCGCCACCGGGGAGCTGTTTTTT; CDR3aa: CASRGVAGRATGELFF
len: 16; v_gene: TRBV28; j_gene: TRBJ1-2; d_gene: -; abundance: -; CDR3nt: TGTGCCAGCAGTTCCTGGTACGACGGGGGATTCTATGGCTACACCTTC; CDR3aa: CASSSWYDGGFYGYTF
len: 19; v_gene: TRBV18; j_gene: TRBJ2-2; d_gene: TRBD1; abundance: -; CDR3nt: TGTGCCAGCTCACCATCTACGACAGGGGGGACCCTGAACACCGGGGAGCTGTTTTTT; CDR3aa: CASSPSTTGGTLNTGELFF
len: 14; v_gene: TRBV7-7; j_gene: TRBJ2-3; d_gene: -; abundance: -; CDR3nt: TGTGCCAGCAGCCTAGGGCCTAGCACAGATACGCAGTATTTT; CDR3aa: CASSLGPSTDTQYF
len: 14; v_gene: TRBV4-1; j_gene: TRBJ2-5; d_gene: TRBD1; abundance: -; CDR3nt: TGCGCCAGCAGGAAGACAGGGACAGGAGAGACCCAGTACTTC; CDR3aa: CASRKTGTGETQYF
len: 17; v_gene: TRBV11-3; j_gene: TRBJ2-5; d_gene: TRBD1; abundance: -; CDR3nt: TGTGCCAGCAGCTTAGGCGTGGCAGGGGGCTACCAAGAGACCCAGTACTTC; CDR3aa: CASSLGVAGGYQETQYF
len: 14; v_gene: TRBV7-2; j_gene: TRBJ2-1; d_gene: TRBD2; abundance: -; CDR3nt: TGTGCCAGCAGCTTTAGCGGGATCTGGAATGAGCAGTTCTTC; CDR3aa: CASSFSGIWNEQFF
len: 14; v_gene: TRBV7-9; j_gene: TRBJ2-7; d_gene: -; abundance: -; CDR3nt: TGTGCCAGCAGGTCAGGGACAAAGAGCTACGAGCAGTACTTC; CDR3aa: CASRSGTKSYEQYF
len: 16; v_gene: TRBV19; j_gene: TRBJ2-1; d_gene: TRBD2; abundance: -; CDR3nt: TGTGCCAGTACTGACCCGGGACTAGCGGGAGGGCATGAGCAGTTCTTC; CDR3aa: CASTDPGLAGGHEQFF
len: 13; v_gene: TRBV4-1; j_gene: TRBJ2-7; d_gene: -; abundance: -; CDR3nt: TGCGCCAGCAGCCAGGTTCTAGAAGGCGAGCAGTACTTC; CDR3aa: CASSQVLEGEQYF
len: 19; v_gene: TRBV7-6; j_gene: TRBJ1-1; d_gene: -; abundance: -; CDR3nt: TGTGCCAGCAGCTCCCTGATCGGGGGGGCTAAATTCTTGAACACTGAAGCTTTCTTT; CDR3aa: CASSSLIGGAKFLNTEAFF
len: 20; v_gene: TRBV19; j_gene: TRBJ2-3; d_gene: -; abundance: -; CDR3nt: TGTGCCAGTAGTATAAGTTCCGTCCAGGGTCGGTCCCTCCACACAGATACGCAGTATTTT; CDR3aa: CASSISSVQGRSLHTDTQYF
len: 13; v_gene: TRBV7-3; j_gene: TRBJ1-5; d_gene: -; abundance: once; CDR3nt: TGTGCCAGCAGCTTAGGGAGTCATCAGCCCCAGCATTTT; CDR3aa: CASSLGSHQPQHF
len: 14; v_gene: TRBV30; j_gene: TRBJ2-3; d_gene: -; abundance: -; CDR3nt: TGTGCCTGGAGATCGTCCGGAGGGACAGATACGCAGTATTTT; CDR3aa: CAWRSSGGTDTQYF
len: 13; v_gene: TRBV29-1; j_gene: TRBJ2-7; d_gene: TRBD1; abundance: -; CDR3nt: TGCAGCGTTCGGGACAGACTATCCTACGAGCAGTACTTC; CDR3aa: CSVRDRLSYEQYF
len: 13; v_gene: TRBV11-3; j_gene: TRBJ2-7; d_gene: -; abundance: few; CDR3nt: TGTGCCAGCAGCTTAGATGGCACCTACGAGCAGTACTTC; CDR3aa: CASSLDGTYEQYF
len: 14; v_gene: TRBV5-6; j_gene: TRBJ1-1; d_gene: -; abundance: once; CDR3nt: TGTGCCAGCAGCCCAGCGGGGCGGGACACTGAAGCTTTCTTT; CDR3aa: CASSPAGRDTEAFF
len: 12; v_gene: TRBV5-4; j_gene: TRBJ2-7; d_gene: -; abundance: few; CDR3nt: TGTGCCAGCTCCCTCCTACCCTACGAGCAGTACTTC; CDR3aa: CASSLLPYEQYF
len: 15; v_gene: TRBV19; j_gene: TRBJ2-3; d_gene: TRBD1; abundance: -; CDR3nt: TGTGCCAGTAAGGACAGGACATCTAGCACAGATACGCAGTATTTT; CDR3aa: CASKDRTSSTDTQYF
len: 15; v_gene: TRBV2; j_gene: TRBJ2-5; d_gene: -; abundance: -; CDR3nt: TGTGCCAGCCTCATGATGGGAGCCCCCCGGGAGACCCAGTACTTC; CDR3aa: CASLMMGAPRETQYF
len: 16; v_gene: TRBV19; j_gene: TRBJ2-7; d_gene: -; abundance: -; CDR3nt: TGTGCCAGTAGTTGGGCCGGGACTCTCCTCTCCTACGAGCAGTACTTC; CDR3aa: CASSWAGTLLSYEQYF
len: 15; v_gene: TRBV5-6; j_gene: TRBJ2-7; d_gene: TRBD2; abundance: -; CDR3nt: TGTGCCAGCAGCCCGACGGGGAGGGTCCCCTACGAGCAGTACTTC; CDR3aa: CASSPTGRVPYEQYF
len: 12; v_gene: TRBV29-1; j_gene: TRBJ2-1; d_gene: -; abundance: -; CDR3nt: TGCAGCGTTGTCTCCGGGATCAATGAGCAGTTCTTC; CDR3aa: CSVVSGINEQFF